Listed below are T cell receptor beta chains from one sample, sequenced in a study of CD8+CD57+ T cells in acquired aplastic anemia. TCRdb itself ran the reads through MiXCR, one entry per CDR3 protein. The table shows 250,000 or so distinct CDR3 sequences, with 40% to 50% occurring only once. The specimen sequenced was sorted CD4+, CD8+, or CD8+CD57+ T cells (not recorded which) from PBMCs. The receptors stem from a human donor with aplastic anemia. CDR3s include the opening cysteine and the closing phenylalanine or tryptophan. The order of the fields is clone size, J gene, D gene, V gene, CDR3 protein, CDR3 DNA. A D gene is named only where the DNA matches it firmly. The size of a clone is reported for some rows only, either as once, few or many, or as a class for expanded clones.

few TRBJ2-6 - TRBV6-1 CASSYTRETSGANVLTF TGTGCCAGCAGTTATACCCGGGAGACATCTGGGGCCAACGTCCTGACTTTC
- TRBJ2-1 - TRBV7-2 CASSSLRGGRLNEQFF TGTGCCAGCAGCTCCCTCCGAGGGGGTCGTCTCAATGAGCAGTTCTTC
many TRBJ2-7 - TRBV5-8 CASSLRAGPTYEQYF TGTGCCAGCAGCTTGCGAGCAGGGCCGACCTACGAGCAGTACTTC
- TRBJ1-6 TRBD1 TRBV30 CASLSGRGHSPLHF TGTGCCTCCCTCTCGGGCAGGGGGCATTCACCCCTCCACTTT
- TRBJ2-2 - TRBV7-9 CASSLGGIGELFF TGTGCCAGCAGCTTAGGAGGAATAGGGGAGCTGTTTTTT
many TRBJ1-3 - TRBV20-1 CSAEGGWGNTIYF TGCAGTGCTGAGGGGGGATGGGGAAACACCATATATTTT
- TRBJ1-6 - TRBV3-1 CASSQGSSYNSPLHF TGTGCCAGCAGCCAAGGGAGCTCCTATAATTCACCCCTCCACTTT
few TRBJ2-2 - TRBV6-5 CASRPETGELFF TGTGCCAGCAGACCAGAAACCGGGGAGCTGTTTTTT
many TRBJ1-6 TRBD1 TRBV5-8 CASSLKRTGLISPLHF TGTGCCAGCAGCTTGAAAAGGACAGGGTTAATTTCACCCCTCCACTTT
few TRBJ2-1 - TRBV12-3/TRBV12-4 CASSLTLGVRSSYNEQFF TGTGCCAGCAGTTTGACCCTCGGAGTACGGAGTTCCTACAATGAGCAGTTCTTC
- TRBJ1-6 - TRBV9 CASSRGDPSGISPLHF TGTGCCAGCAGCCGAGGTGACCCTTCGGGAATTTCACCCCTCCACTTT
many TRBJ1-1 - TRBV2 CASGGRPHTEAFF TGTGCCAGCGGGGGGCGCCCCCACACTGAAGCTTTCTTT
few TRBJ1-1 - TRBV13 CASSLGGGFGGMNTEAFF TGTGCCAGCAGCTTAGGGGGTGGGTTTGGGGGAATGAACACTGAAGCTTTCTTT
many TRBJ1-6 - TRBV19 CASSDSRGQLDSPLHF TGTGCCAGTAGCGACTCCCGGGGCCAGCTGGATTCACCCCTCCACTTT
- TRBJ1-6 - TRBV7-3 CASSRTGPKGISPLHF TGTGCCAGCAGCCGTACCGGGCCCAAGGGGATTTCACCCCTCCACTTT
- TRBJ2-5 TRBD2 TRBV7-6 CASSLGLAGGTQETQYF TGTGCCAGCAGCCTGGGACTAGCGGGAGGGACCCAAGAGACCCAGTACTTC
many TRBJ1-2 - TRBV9 CASNSHYGYTF TGTGCCAGCAATTCACACTATGGCTACACCTTC
few TRBJ2-1 - TRBV7-9 CASSQDLGEGSYNEQSF TGTGCCAGCAGCCAAGATTTGGGGGAAGGGTCCTACAATGAGCAGTCCTTC
- TRBJ2-7 - TRBV7-8 CASSLPGGEQCF TGTGCCAGCAGCTTACCCGGCGGCGAGCAGTGCTTC
many TRBJ2-5 - TRBV7-9 CASSQQTGDGETQYF TGTGCCAGCAGCCAACAAACAGGCGATGGAGAGACCCAGTACTTC
- TRBJ1-6 - TRBV24-1 CATWGLDNSPLHF TGTGCCACCTGGGGTTTAGATAATTCACCCCTCCACTTT
- TRBJ1-2 - TRBV7-9 CASSFSGPNYGYTF TGTGCCAGCAGCTTCAGCGGACCTAACTATGGCTACACCTTC
- TRBJ2-2 - TRBV10-3 CAISEQNTGELFF TGTGCCATCAGTGAACAGAACACCGGGGAGCTGTTTTTT
many TRBJ2-5 TRBD1 TRBV7-9 CASSLADRGRETQYF TGTGCCAGCAGCTTAGCCGACAGGGGTCGGGAGACCCAGTACTTC
- TRBJ1-2 - TRBV9 CASTLGSTNYGYTF TGTGCCAGCACCCTCGGCAGCACTAACTATGGCTACACCTTC
- TRBJ2-2 - TRBV7-9 CASSLQLGGRIGELFF TGTGCCAGCAGCTTACAATTAGGAGGGAGAATCGGGGAGCTGTTTTTT
- TRBJ2-7 - TRBV6-5 CASSPSGRGNEQYF TGTGCCAGCAGTCCCTCGGGCAGGGGAAACGAGCAGTACTTC
- TRBJ2-3 TRBD2 TRBV20-1 CSARSGGRSDTQYF TGCAGTGCTAGATCGGGGGGGAGGTCGGATACGCAGTATTTT